This T cell receptor (beta chain) was captured in a study of T-cell reconstitution after alpha-beta-depleted transplantation in children. Regarding the study as a whole: A year post-transplant, T-cell counts and diversity derived mostly from newly produced T cells. The study reportedly traced alpha-beta T cells about two months after transplant to several hundred expanded graft clones.

A library of TCRbeta sequences, prepared with unique molecular identifiers, was generated. From the PCR reads, TCRdb called clonotypes with MiXCR, one entry per CDR3 protein. This sample has 300,000 to 350,000 distinct CDR3 sequences, with around 15% found just once. Germline CDR1 and CDR2: MGHDK and SYGVNS. This CDR3 contains 13 residues. V lost 1 base and J lost 5, with 8 bases in between. A word on this clonotype: Its antigen remains unidentified.

This TCR was recovered from a male patient aged 2-10 years who had a stem cell transplant for acute lymphoblastic leukemia, so the T cells may come from the graft donor. The sequences come from PBMCs, mostly from graft donor cells, collected 360 days after TCRalphabeta/CD19-depleted stem cell transplant. The rearrangement joins TRBV25-1 to TRBJ2-5, with D unresolved. The chain's CDR3 is CASSEFKVETQYF. The CDR3 DNA sequence: TGTGCCAGCAGTGAATTTAAGGTTGAGACCCAGTACTTC. The whole variable domain, filled in from reference TRBV25-1 and TRBJ2-5, reads EADIYQTPRYLVIGTGKKITLECSQTMGHDKMYWYQQDPGMELHLIHYSYGVNSTEKGDLSSESTVSRIRTEHFPLTLESARPSHTSQYLCASSEFKVETQYFGPGTRLLVL.